This T cell receptor (beta chain) was found in a study of CD8+CD57+ T cells in acquired aplastic anemia. Findings and limits, study-wide: Patients and controls shared around 30 CD8+ CDR3 sequences.

As for this clonotype: Its target is not known.

V shed 4 bases and J 3 bases; nucleotides not matched to a gene: 7. Germline V CDR1 and CDR2: SNHLY, FYNNEI. CDR3 size: 17 residues. The study profiled TCR beta VDJ and CDR3 using genomic DNA as template. TCRdb recomputed calls from the reads with MiXCR, one row per CDR3 protein. The sample has around 200,000 distinct CDR3 sequences; approximately 57% are singletons. The TCR comes from a human donor in good health. V and J are TRBV2 and TRBJ2-6, with 9 bases that match TRBD1. The source material was sorted CD4+, CD8+, or CD8+CD57+ T cells (not recorded which) from PBMCs. In DNA, the CDR3 is TGTGCCAGCAGTGGGTTAAAGGGACAGGGTGGGGCCAACGTCCTGACTTTC. Encoded protein: CASSGLKGQGGANVLTF.